What follows are 20 T cell receptor beta chains derived from one specimen sequenced in a study of T cells in Graves' hyperthyroidism and ophthalmopathy. The investigators amplified TCR beta CDR3 regions from RNA transcripts. RT-PCR in the first round (using the HTBI primer set) targeted the TCR CDR3. TCRdb analysed the multiplex PCR reads with MiXCR anew, one entry per CDR3 protein. The table lists about 250,000 distinct CDR3 sequences, roughly 22% of them singletons, with 64% in the top ten. The material sequenced was blood. Every receptor here comes from a man in his thirties or forties with Graves' ophthalmopathy.

This clonotype was seen repeatedly, ten times or more. The chain combines TRBV3-1 with TRBJ2-5; D perhaps matches TRBD1 (6 bases). Trimming took 0 bases from V and 4 from J, leaving 15 bases between them. This CDR3 has 16 residues. Germline CDR1 reads LGHDT; CDR2 reads YNNKEL (reference sequence). DNA for the CDR3: TGTGCCAGCAGCCAAGATGCTCAGGGGATGTTAGAGACCCAGTACTTC. This sequence encodes CASSQDAQGMLETQYF.

There are a few counts of this clonotype. The chain joins TRBV7-6 to TRBJ2-5; D is undetermined. Germline V gene sequence: CDR1 SGHVS, CDR2 FNYEAQ. CDR3 length: 12 residues. Trimming removed 5 bases from V and 7 bases from J, with 11 bases in between. In nucleotides, the CDR3 is TGTGCCAGCAGCGCAGAAGGTCGGACCCAGTACTTC. Amino acids: CASSAEGRTQYF.

V is TRBV7-9 and J is TRBJ2-7, with D unresolved. Per germline, CDR1 SEHNR and CDR2 FQNEAQ (reference sequence). V shed 4 bases and J shed 2 bases, with 12 bases lying between them. The CDR3 is made up of 14 amino acids. The CDR3: CASSSNPATYEQYF. In DNA, the CDR3 is TGTGCCAGCAGCTCAAACCCAGCTACCTACGAGCAGTACTTC.

There are many counts of this clonotype. The J gene is TRBJ2-7, the V gene TRBV20-1; a weak D match, TRBD1 (5 bases). Germline assignment: CDR1 DFQATT and CDR2 SNEGSKA (reference sequence). V was trimmed by 6 bases and J by 3 bases, leaving 15 bases between them. The CDR3 contains 13 residues. The CDR3 here is CSAPTDGFYEQYF. CDR3 DNA sequence: TGCAGTGCCCCGACAGATGGCTTCTACGAGCAGTACTTC.

This clonotype occurred many times. The chain combines TRBV3-1 with TRBJ2-1; 11 positions match TRBD2. The germline V gene has CDR1 LGHDT and CDR2 YNNKEL (reference sequence). The J segment lost 6 bases and the V segment lost 2 bases, leaving 6 bases of the junction unmatched. CDR3 length: 16 residues. CDR3 region: CASSQQVGLAGNEQFF. CDR3 in DNA: TGTGCCAGCAGCCAACAAGTCGGACTAGCGGGCAATGAGCAGTTCTTC.

The sample holds many counts of this clonotype. The chain couples TRBV11-2 to TRBJ2-3; 7 bases align to TRBD2. The germline V gene has CDR1 SGHAT and CDR2 FQNNGV. The V gene end was trimmed by 4 bases and the J gene end by 7 bases; junction bases not matched to a gene: 14. The CDR3 loop spans 16 amino acids. Written as DNA, the CDR3 is TGTGCCAGCAGCTATGCCCCCCTGACTAGCTCCTATACGCAGTATTTT. Translating gives CASSYAPLTSSYTQYF.

This clonotype was seen at least ten times. The chain couples TRBV7-8 to TRBJ2-7, with D uncertain. V lost 6 bases and J 2 bases, leaving 5 bases between the germline ends. The germline CDR1 and CDR2 sequences are SGHVS and FQNEAQ. The CDR3 consists of 11 residues. In DNA, the CDR3 is TGTGCCAGCAGGTCGACCTACGAGCAGTACTTC. As protein: CASRSTYEQYF. The complete variable domain, with remaining parts taken from reference TRBV7-8 and TRBJ2-7, reads GAGVSQSPRYKVAKRGQDVALRCDPISGHVSLFWYQQALGQGPEFLTYFQNEAQLDKSGLPSDRFFAERPEGSVSTLKIQRTQQEDSAVYLCASRSTYEQYFGPGTRLTVT.

The rearrangement uses TRBV19 and TRBJ2-2; 15 bases fit TRBD2. The J segment lost 0 bases and the V segment lost 5 bases, leaving 13 bases of the junction unmatched. Germline lookup yields CDR1 LNHDA and CDR2 SQIVND (reference sequence). There are 21 residues in the CDR3. The CDR3 protein is CASSVPLGLAGGLTNTGELFF. The CDR3 DNA is TGTGCCAGTAGTGTGCCGCTGGGACTAGCGGGAGGCCTTACGAACACCGGGGAGCTGTTTTTT.

This clonotype was picked up many times. The V gene is TRBV10-2, the J gene TRBJ2-3, with D possibly being TRBD2 (6 bases). Germline V CDR1 and CDR2: WSHSY, SAAADI. CDR3 length equals 13 residues. V was shortened by 9 bases and J by 3 bases, with 13 bases between the two germline ends. CDR3 protein: CASGELATDTQYF. The CDR3 bases are TGCGCCAGTGGTGAGCTAGCGACAGATACGCAGTATTTT.

The chain employs TRBV29-1 and TRBJ1-4; no clear D gene. The germline V gene has CDR1 SQVTM and CDR2 ANQGSEA. V lost 4 bases and J lost 0, with 6 bases in between. The CDR3 covers 13 residues. The CDR3 loop is CSVAQTTNEKLFF. CDR3 coding DNA: TGCAGCGTTGCTCAGACAACTAATGAAAAACTGTTTTTT. The whole variable domain, remainder taken from reference TRBV29-1 and TRBJ1-4, is SAVISQKPSRDICQRGTSLTIQCQVDSQVTMMFWYRQQPGQSLTLIATANQGSEATYESGFVIDKFPISRPNLTFSTLTVSNMSPEDSSIYLCSVAQTTNEKLFFGSGTQLSVL.

The chain has TRBV19 and TRBJ2-7; 11 nucleotides match TRBD2. CDR3 size: 17 residues. Germline CDR1 LNHDA, CDR2 SQIVND (reference sequence). V was clipped by 6 bases and J by 3 bases; unmatched bases: 13. The CDR3 is CASRRPPGTSGFYEQYF. CDR3 coding DNA: TGTGCCAGTAGACGACCACCCGGGACTAGCGGATTCTACGAGCAGTACTTC.

This clonotype was counted at least ten times. The V call is TRBV2, the J call TRBJ1-2; TRBD1 might be the D (5 bases). Deletions cut 7 bases from V and 2 bases from J, with 8 bases between. This CDR3 has 12 amino acids. Germline V lookup: CDR1 SNHLY, CDR2 FYNNEI. In DNA, the CDR3 is TGTGCCAGCACAGCAGGGAACTATGGCTACACCTTC. Residues: CASTAGNYGYTF.

In its sample, this clonotype was seen many times. This rearrangement joins TRBV19 to TRBJ1-1, with 8 nucleotides matching TRBD1. J lost 4 bases, V lost 5 bases, and 3 bases had no gene match. Germline CDR1 reads LNHDA; CDR2 reads SQIVND (reference sequence). The CDR3 length is 13 residues. CDR3 amino acids: CASSGQGVTEAFF. The CDR3 region has the DNA TGTGCCAGTAGTGGACAGGGCGTCACTGAAGCTTTCTTT.

The chain employs TRBV20-1 and TRBJ2-7; D gene uncertain. The germline CDR1 and CDR2 sequences are DFQATT and SNEGSKA (reference sequence). Trimming cost V 1 base and J 5 bases, with 27 bases left between them. The CDR3 consists of 18 residues. The CDR3 spells CSARANGPAQAQHDEQYF. In DNA, the CDR3 is TGCAGTGCTAGAGCAAATGGTCCGGCGCAGGCCCAACACGACGAGCAGTACTTC.

The gene calls are TRBV2 and TRBJ1-3, with D unresolved. This CDR3 spans 13 amino acids. V gave up 5 bases and J gave up 0 bases, with 5 bases separating them. CDR1 and CDR2 from the germline V gene are SNHLY and FYNNEI. This CDR3 reads CASSHDSGNTIYF. The CDR3 region has the DNA TGTGCCAGCAGTCACGACTCTGGAAACACCATATATTTT. The full variable domain, its missing parts supplied by reference TRBV2 and TRBJ1-3, is EPEVTQTPSHQVTQMGQEVILRCVPISNHLYFYWYRQILGQKVEFLVSFYNNEISEKSEIFDDQFSVERPDGSNFTLKIRSTKLEDSAMYFCASSHDSGNTIYFGEGSWLTVV.

This clonotype came up a few times. The CDR3 here is CASSLGLSTDTQYF. CDR3 in DNA: TGCGCCAGCAGCTTAGGACTGTCCACAGATACGCAGTATTTT. This chain uses TRBV5-1 with TRBJ2-3, with D possibly matching TRBD2 (5 bases). CDR1 is SGHRS, CDR2 YFSETQ, per germline. The ends were cut back, 2 bases at V and 2 bases at J, with 9 bases in the middle. The CDR3 covers 14 residues.

At least ten counts were recorded for this clonotype. V and J are TRBV10-3 and TRBJ2-1, with a weak D call TRBD2 (6 bases). The CDR3 runs to 15 residues. With 6 bases removed from V and 6 bases from J, the gap between germline ends came to 18 bases. Germline V lookup: CDR1 ENHRY, CDR2 SYGVKD. CDR3 amino acids: CAIRRDSHTGNEQFF. CDR3 bases: TGTGCCATCAGGCGGGACTCCCACACGGGCAATGAGCAGTTCTTC.

The CDR3 sequence is CAWTVADEQFF. CDR3 in DNA: TGTGCCTGGACCGTAGCGGATGAGCAGTTCTTC. The gene calls are TRBV30 and TRBJ2-1, with TRBD2 as a possible D gene (6 bases). Germline V gives CDR1 GTSNPN, CDR2 SVGIG (reference sequence). The V gene lost 4 bases and the J gene lost 8 bases, with 9 bases spanning the gap. The length of the CDR3 is 11 residues.

This clonotype was counted a few times. V usage is TRBV7-9 and J usage is TRBJ1-1; D remains unclear. Germline CDR1 and CDR2: SEHNR and FQNEAQ (reference sequence). Trimming cost V 4 bases and J 2 bases, with 11 bases left between them. The CDR3 length is 14 residues. CDR3 in DNA: TGTGCCAGCAGCTCTCTTATGGGAAACACTGAAGCTTTCTTT. Translating it yields CASSSLMGNTEAFF. Based on the CDR3 plus reference TRBV7-9 and TRBJ1-1, the full variable domain is DTGVSQNPRHKITKRGQNVTFRCDPISEHNRLYWYRQTLGQGPEFLTYFQNEAQLEKSRLLSDRFSAERPKGSFSTLEIQRTEQGDSAMYLCASSSLMGNTEAFFGQGTRLTVV.

Ten or more counts support this clonotype. The chain couples TRBV11-2 to TRBJ2-3; D not certain. Germline V CDR1 and CDR2: SGHAT, FQNNGV. CDR3 length equals 13 residues. V shed 5 bases and J shed 10 bases, with 16 bases lying between them. The CDR3, as DNA: TGTGCCAGCAGCCCTCCGACGGCTTTGTCGCAGTATTTT. Its protein is CASSPPTALSQYF.